The clone carrying this T cell receptor beta chain has only a few counts. Its specificity is unknown. The data originate from a study of identical twins. Overall study findings and caveats: Fewer insertions marked abundant cord blood beta clonotypes; young adult naive trended weakly, memory not at all. For out-of-frame beta sequences, excess twin sharing was weaker.

The CDR3 has 17 residues. Unmatched junction bases numbered 15, after V lost 5 bases and J lost 6 bases. One entry per CDR3 protein, called by TCRdb with MiXCR from the 5' RACE reads. This sample has about 1.7 million distinct CDR3 sequences; 25% to 35% occur once, and the top ten carry about 0.25%. The sample was cord blood. This sequence originates from a newborn girl in good health. V usage is TRBV12-3 or TRBV12-4 and J usage is TRBJ2-1; TRBD2 matches at 8 bases. This chain's CDR3 is CASSNLRLARGGNEQFF. CDR3 coding DNA: TGTGCCAGCAGTAACTTGAGACTAGCGAGAGGGGGCAATGAGCAGTTCTTC.